A selection of T cell receptor beta chains follows, all from one sample in a study of T cell repertoires in cytomegalovirus infection. One entry per CDR3 protein results from TCRdb running MiXCR on the reads. The sample consists of fewer than 300,000 distinct CDR3 sequences, about a quarter of them appearing once. Source material: PBMCs. These receptors came from a human donor in good health (CMV status not recorded). Some clones in this sample may be carry-over from other donors' samples. The CDR3 runs from the conserved cysteine through the conserved F or W. The order of the fields is J gene, D gene, clone size, V gene, CDR3 protein, CDR3 DNA. A D gene is named only where the DNA matches it firmly. Clone size is stated in some rows and not others, as once, few, many or a class when expanded.

j_call: TRBJ2-1; d_call: TRBD2; clone_size: -; v_call: TRBV20-1; cdr3_aa: CSARAVVLAGGVRDEQFF; cdr3_nt: TGCAGTGCTAGAGCCGTGGTCCTAGCGGGAGGGGTACGGGATGAGCAGTTCTTC
j_call: TRBJ1-6; d_call: -; clone_size: few; v_call: TRBV19; cdr3_aa: CASSIPGTGSPLHF; cdr3_nt: TGTGCCAGTAGTATCCCGGGGACCGGTTCACCCCTCCACTTT
j_call: TRBJ2-1; d_call: TRBD1; clone_size: many; v_call: TRBV5-4; cdr3_aa: CASSPGQGIEQFF; cdr3_nt: TGTGCCAGCAGCCCGGGACAGGGGATTGAGCAGTTCTTC
j_call: TRBJ1-2; d_call: -; clone_size: -; v_call: TRBV11-2; cdr3_aa: CASSQAGYGYTF; cdr3_nt: TGTGCCAGCAGCCAGGCAGGCTATGGCTACACCTTC
j_call: TRBJ2-7; d_call: TRBD1; clone_size: few; v_call: TRBV28; cdr3_aa: CASSSGTDILNEQYF; cdr3_nt: TGTGCCAGCAGTTCCGGGACAGACATCTTAAACGAGCAGTACTTC
j_call: TRBJ1-2; d_call: -; clone_size: -; v_call: TRBV6-1; cdr3_aa: CASRNIGTSGYAF; cdr3_nt: TGTGCCAGCAGGAATATCGGGACGTCTGGCTACGCCTTC
j_call: TRBJ2-5; d_call: -; clone_size: many; v_call: TRBV7-3; cdr3_aa: CASSLGTPNSQETQYF; cdr3_nt: TGTGCCAGCAGCTTGGGGACACCTAACTCCCAAGAGACCCAGTACTTC
j_call: TRBJ1-5; d_call: TRBD1; clone_size: many; v_call: TRBV28; cdr3_aa: CASSQSTNRGYDQPQHF; cdr3_nt: TGTGCCAGCAGCCAATCCACGAACAGGGGGTACGACCAGCCCCAGCATTTT
j_call: TRBJ1-2; d_call: -; clone_size: few; v_call: TRBV19; cdr3_aa: CASTWPGPRFVRGYTF; cdr3_nt: TGTGCCAGTACCTGGCCGGGACCGCGTTTCGTGAGGGGCTACACCTTC
j_call: TRBJ1-1; d_call: -; clone_size: -; v_call: TRBV7-9; cdr3_aa: CASSLAGRTEAFF; cdr3_nt: TGTGCCAGCAGCTTAGCGGGCAGGACTGAAGCTTTCTTT
j_call: TRBJ2-5; d_call: TRBD2; clone_size: once; v_call: TRBV7-2; cdr3_aa: CASSITSGTHIKETQYF; cdr3_nt: TGTGCCAGCAGCATAACTAGCGGGACCCACATTAAAGAGACCCAGTACTTC
j_call: TRBJ2-7; d_call: TRBD2; clone_size: -; v_call: TRBV7-9; cdr3_aa: CASSLEWSGGQYEQYF; cdr3_nt: TGTGCCAGCAGCTTAGAATGGAGCGGGGGACAATACGAGCAGTACTTC
j_call: TRBJ1-4; d_call: -; clone_size: many; v_call: TRBV7-2; cdr3_aa: CASSLRPGSTNEKLFF; cdr3_nt: TGTGCCAGCAGCTTGAGGCCAGGGTCAACTAATGAAAAACTGTTTTTT
j_call: TRBJ2-5; d_call: -; clone_size: -; v_call: TRBV5-1; cdr3_aa: CASSFLLVGETQYF; cdr3_nt: TGCGCCAGCAGCTTCCTTCTCGTGGGAGAGACCCAGTACTTC
j_call: TRBJ1-1; d_call: -; clone_size: many; v_call: TRBV28; cdr3_aa: CASSSGREGSGTEAFF; cdr3_nt: TGTGCCAGCAGCTCTGGTCGGGAGGGGTCGGGCACTGAAGCTTTCTTT
j_call: TRBJ1-6; d_call: -; clone_size: -; v_call: TRBV5-1; cdr3_aa: CASRAGTANNSPLHF; cdr3_nt: TGCGCCAGCAGAGCGGGGACGGCCAATAATTCACCCCTCCACTTT
j_call: TRBJ2-5; d_call: TRBD2; clone_size: many; v_call: TRBV7-2; cdr3_aa: CASSLRLLAGETQYF; cdr3_nt: TGTGCCAGCAGCTTAAGACTGCTAGCGGGGGAGACCCAGTACTTC